This TCR beta chain is drawn from a study of identical twins. General observations from the study: Compared with unrelated sharing, twin-shared out-of-frame alpha sequences had more low-probability sequences.

CDR1 is SGHAT and CDR2 is FQNNGV in the germline V gene. Trimming at V came to 2 bases and at J to 7 bases, leaving 6 bases not matched to a gene. This CDR3 spans 15 amino acids. Ten or more counts support this clonotype. What it binds is unknown. TCRdb ran MiXCR on the 5' RACE reads and lists one entry per CDR3 protein. The top ten clones hold approximately 2.1% of a sample with hundreds of thousands of distinct CDR3 sequences, approximately 8% of them seen once. In addition, the sample was reused for a study of yellow fever vaccine responses in identical twins.

The gene calls are TRBV11-2 and TRBJ2-1; 9 positions match TRBD2. The specimen was memory (CD45RO+) T cells sorted from blood. This receptor was obtained from a woman younger than 30 in good health. This chain's CDR3 is CASSLTSGGRNEQFF. The CDR3 bases are TGTGCCAGCAGCTTAACCAGCGGGGGGAGAAATGAGCAGTTCTTC.